These 25 T cell receptor beta chains were all obtained from the same sample, sequenced in a study of blood T cell repertoires in COVID-19. TCRdb's table, derived via immunoSEQ multiplex PCR, lists solely in-frame clones and lacks some. The profile shows approximately 160,000 clones, approximately 82% of them singletons. Sequenced: peripheral blood. These receptors all come from a man aged 70 or older who had recovered from COVID-19.

The gene calls are TRBV29-1 and TRBJ2-1; TRBD1 agrees at 9 bases. The V segment lost 7 bases and the J segment 3 bases; nucleotides outside the gene matches: 13. The CDR3 length is 16 residues. Germline V gene lookup returns CDR1 SQVTM and CDR2 ANQGSEA. CDR3 residues: CSGSLSGTGSYNEQFF. CDR3 in DNA: TGCAGCGGATCTCTTTCCGGGACAGGGAGCTACAATGAGCAGTTCTTC.

The chain combines TRBV18 with TRBJ2-2; TRBD2 matches 9 bases. Trimming cost V 5 bases and J 5 bases; bases outside gene matches: 6. This CDR3 has 15 amino acids. The germline CDR1 and CDR2 sequences are KGHSH and LQKENI. The DNA for the CDR3 is TGTGCCAGCTCAGGAGTAGCGGGAGTTACCGGGGAGCTGTTTTTT. Its protein is CASSGVAGVTGELFF.

This clone has only a few counts. J is TRBJ2-1 and V is TRBV24-1; tentative D call: TRBD2 (7 bases). Trimming removed 3 bases from V and 4 bases from J, with 30 bases in between. Germline V CDR1 and CDR2: KGHDR, SFDVKD. The CDR3 is 21 amino acids. CDR3 coding DNA: TGTGCCACCAGTGATCCGAACAGCAATCCGCCCACGCGGGGGCATTACAATGAGCAGTTCTTC. The encoded protein is CATSDPNSNPPTRGHYNEQFF.

The rearrangement joins TRBV29-1 to TRBJ1-4, with 10 nucleotides matching TRBD1. Germline V gene sequence: CDR1 SQVTM, CDR2 ANQGSEA. CDR3 size: 13 residues. J gave up 8 bases and V 7 bases, and 7 bases lay outside the gene matches. This CDR3 is CSADRGAGEKLFF. CDR3 nucleotides: TGCAGCGCGGACAGGGGGGCGGGCGAAAAACTGTTTTTT.

This clone turned up a few times. The chain uses TRBV7-6 and TRBJ1-6; no clear D gene. V was clipped by 3 bases and J by 5 bases, with 8 bases between them. From germline, CDR1 is SGHVS and CDR2 FNYEAQ. The CDR3 is made up of 14 amino acids. The CDR3 sequence is CASSLAEDNSPLHF. In DNA form, the CDR3 reads TGTGCCAGCAGCTTGGCGGAAGATAATTCACCCCTCCACTTT. Together with reference TRBV7-6 and TRBJ1-6, the CDR3 gives the full variable domain: GAGVSQSPRYKVTKRGQDVALRCDPISGHVSLYWYRQALGQGPEFLTYFNYEAQQDKSGLPNDRFSAERPEGSISTLTIQRTEQRDSAMYRCASSLAEDNSPLHFGNGTRLTVT.

The chain combines TRBV28 with TRBJ2-3, with 8 bases matching TRBD2. The V segment lost 2 bases and the J segment 5 bases; nucleotides outside the gene matches: 6. Germline V gene data show CDR1 as MDHEN and CDR2 as SYDVKM. This CDR3 has 15 amino acids. CDR3 residues: CASSLPGLGGDTQYF. The CDR3 region has the DNA TGTGCCAGCAGTTTACCGGGACTAGGGGGAGATACGCAGTATTTT.

The genes are TRBV28 and TRBJ2-1; the match to TRBD1 covers 7 bases. Germline CDR1 MDHEN, CDR2 SYDVKM. The CDR3 spans 11 residues. V shed 6 bases, J shed 12 bases, and the junction held 5 bases outside the gene matches. For the CDR3, the DNA is TGTGCCAGCAGCCTCCGGGACAGGCAGTTCTTC. Translating it yields CASSLRDRQFF.

About this clone: Other DNA sequences from this sample encode an identical CDR3 as well. This chain joins TRBV18 and TRBJ1-5; 9 positions agree with TRBD1. This CDR3 is built from 13 residues. Germline V gene lookup returns CDR1 KGHSH and CDR2 LQKENI. The ends lost 4 bases at V and 5 bases at J; junction bases unmatched: 0. CDR3 sequence: CASSRDRDQPQHF. Written as DNA, the CDR3 is TGTGCCAGCTCACGGGACAGGGATCAGCCCCAGCATTTT.

The chain uses TRBV15 and TRBJ2-3; possible D gene TRBD2, 5 bases. The CDR3 extends over 15 amino acids. Per the germline V gene, CDR1 is LNHNV and CDR2 is YYDKDF (reference sequence). Trimming pared 1 base from V and 2 bases from J, leaving 10 bases between. For the CDR3, the DNA is TGTGCCACCAGCAGAGCCAGCGGACTCACAGATACGCAGTATTTT. Its translation is CATSRASGLTDTQYF.

This clone occurred once. The V call is TRBV7-2, the J call TRBJ1-5, with unresolved D. This CDR3 contains 13 residues. Trimming cost V 6 bases and J 0 bases, with 6 bases left between them. CDR1 SGHTA and CDR2 FQGNSA come from the germline V gene. CDR3 residues: CASRSFSNQPQHF. For the CDR3, the DNA is TGTGCCAGCAGGTCCTTTAGCAATCAGCCCCAGCATTTT.

The chain links TRBV19 to TRBJ1-6; 9 positions match TRBD1. This CDR3 spans 16 amino acids. The junction had 7 bases not matched to a gene; V was cut back by 4 bases and J by 6 bases. CDR1 and CDR2 from the germline V gene are LNHDA and SQIVND (reference sequence). Written as DNA, the CDR3 is TGTGCCAGTAGTACTTCTTTGGACAGGGGTAATTCACCCCTCCACTTT. It specifies CASSTSLDRGNSPLHF.

This clone was recorded only once. The chain combines TRBV5-1 with TRBJ2-7; D is undetermined. CDR1 SGHRS and CDR2 YFSETQ come from the germline V gene. This CDR3 has 12 residues. The V end lost 5 bases, the J end lost 4 bases, and 10 bases lay between the germline ends. The DNA of the CDR3 is TGCGCCAGCAGTTACAATGCTTACGAGCAGTACTTC. Translation gives CASSYNAYEQYF.

This chain joins TRBV6-1 and TRBJ2-5; TRBD1 agrees at 8 bases. The V gene's germline CDR1 is MNHNS and CDR2 SASEGT. CDR3 length: 16 amino acids. V shed 0 bases and J 5 bases; nucleotides not matched to a gene: 8. The CDR3 nucleotides are TGTGCCAGCAGTGAAGCAACAGGGGGGACGTGGGAGACCCAGTACTTC. It is translated as CASSEATGGTWETQYF.

The V gene is TRBV11-2, the J gene TRBJ2-1, with TRBD1 matching over 9 bases. V lost 5 bases and J lost 7; bases outside the gene matches: 6. Germline V lookup: CDR1 SGHAT, CDR2 FQNNGV. The CDR3 sequence is 14 residues long. CDR3 sequence reads: CASSPRTGANEQFF. CDR3 bases: TGTGCCAGCAGCCCCAGGACAGGGGCAAATGAGCAGTTCTTC. Filled out from reference TRBV11-2 and TRBJ2-1, the complete variable domain reads EAGVAQSPRYKIIEKRQSVAFWCNPISGHATLYWYQQILGQGPKLLIQFQNNGVVDDSQLPKDRFSAERLKGVDSTLKIQPAKLEDSAVYLCASSPRTGANEQFFGPGTRLTVL.

This chain joins TRBV12-3 or TRBV12-4 and TRBJ2-2; no reliable D call. V shed 6 bases and J shed 7 bases, with 6 bases lying between them. This CDR3 is built from 11 residues. The DNA of the CDR3 is TGTGCCAGCAGCCTCCTCGGGGAGCTGTTTTTT. Its protein product is CASSLLGELFF.

The chain recombines TRBV7-9 with TRBJ2-2; TRBD1 matches at 9 bases. Germline V gene lookup returns CDR1 SEHNR and CDR2 FQNEAQ (reference sequence). CDR3 length: 15 amino acids. Unmatched junction bases numbered 6, after V lost 5 bases and J lost 5 bases. The CDR3 DNA follows: TGTGCCAGCAGCCTACGGGACAGGGCGACCGGGGAGCTGTTTTTT. Translation gives CASSLRDRATGELFF.

The rearrangement joins TRBV7-2 to TRBJ2-7, with D perhaps matching TRBD1 (6 bases). The CDR3 covers 13 residues. V dropped 5 bases and J dropped 2 bases, with 10 bases sitting between them. Germline V gives CDR1 SGHTA, CDR2 FQGNSA. The CDR3 reads CASSARTAYEQYF. The CDR3 bases are TGTGCCAGCAGCGCACGGACAGCCTACGAGCAGTACTTC.

J is TRBJ2-5 and V is TRBV29-1, with TRBD2 identical over 9 bases. V was clipped by 0 bases and J by 9 bases; unmatched bases: 14. Germline V gives CDR1 SQVTM, CDR2 ANQGSEA. This CDR3 is 16 amino acids long. This CDR3 is CSVEDKGLAGGGSQYF. The CDR3 nucleotides read TGCAGCGTTGAAGACAAGGGACTAGCAGGGGGGGGGTCCCAGTACTTC.

The chain combines TRBV19 with TRBJ2-6, with 9 bases lining up with TRBD1. Germline values: CDR1 LNHDA, CDR2 SQIVND (reference sequence). V lost 2 bases, J lost 1 base, and 12 bases stayed unmatched. This CDR3 spans 20 amino acids. For the CDR3, the DNA is TGTGCCAGTAGTATAAATGGTCCGGGACAGGGAAATTCTGGGGCCAACGTCCTGACTTTC. Translating it yields CASSINGPGQGNSGANVLTF.

The CDR3 sequence: CASSLESGVNNEQFF. CDR3 sequence (DNA): TGCGCCAGCAGCTTGGAAAGCGGGGTGAACAATGAGCAGTTCTTC. V and J are TRBV5-1 and TRBJ2-1, with 7 nucleotides matching TRBD2. The length of the CDR3 is 15 residues. V shed 0 bases and J 5 bases; nucleotides not matched to a gene: 5. CDR1 is SGHRS, CDR2 YFSETQ, per germline.

CDR3 DNA: TGTGCCAGCAGTAGACAGGGGGATATCTCTGAAGCTTTCTTT. Translation gives CASSRQGDISEAFF. This sequence joins TRBV2 and TRBJ1-1; the match to TRBD1 covers 9 bases. The CDR3 length is 14 residues. V was pared by 5 bases and J by 6 bases, with 7 bases of the junction left unmatched. Germline V CDR1 and CDR2: SNHLY, FYNNEI.

The chain recombines TRBV11-3 with TRBJ1-5, with D possibly TRBD1 on 6 matching bases. V lost 2 bases and J lost 3, with 8 bases in between. CDR1 and CDR2 from the germline V gene are SGHNT and YENEEA. The CDR3 consists of 14 residues. The CDR3 sequence is CASSLRDNNQPQHF. The CDR3 bases are TGTGCCAGCAGCTTACGGGACAACAATCAGCCCCAGCATTTT.

The chain links TRBV2 to TRBJ1-1; 7 positions agree with TRBD1. CDR1 is SNHLY, CDR2 FYNNEI, per germline. V lost 6 bases to trimming and J lost 1 base; unmatched junction nucleotides: 5. CDR3 length: 14 residues. CDR3 sequence (DNA): TGTGCCAGCAGGCGGGACAGCCCGAACACTGAAGCTTTCTTT. Translated: CASRRDSPNTEAFF.

The V call is TRBV20-1, the J call TRBJ2-3; 11 nucleotides agree with TRBD2. Trimming cost V 3 bases and J 2 bases; bases outside gene matches: 7. This CDR3 spans 16 amino acids. Germline V gene sequence: CDR1 DFQATT, CDR2 SNEGSKA (reference sequence). This chain's CDR3 is CSASRIAGGHTDTQYF. CDR3 DNA: TGCAGTGCTAGTCGAATAGCGGGAGGGCACACAGATACGCAGTATTTT.

The J gene is TRBJ2-2, the V gene TRBV6-5; D uncertain. Trimming stripped 0 bases from V and 4 bases from J, with 6 bases between. The CDR3 consists of 14 residues. CDR1 and CDR2 (germline): MNHEY, SVGAGI. CDR3 coding DNA: TGTGCCAGCAGTTACTCATATAGCACCGGGGAGCTGTTTTTT. Translation gives CASSYSYSTGELFF.